This T cell receptor (beta chain) originates from a study of cytomegalovirus exposure and HLA in healthy donors. Remarks on this clone: Its antigen is unknown.

Study conclusions and caveats: Presence/absence analyses assumed roughly uniform sequencing depth across donors.

Germline V gene sequence: CDR1 LGHNA, CDR2 YNFKEQ. CDR3 size: 18 residues. Unmatched junction bases numbered 14, after V lost 0 bases and J lost 5 bases. The PCR ran on 60 Vbeta and 13 Jbeta primers. Original data processing: Some 11 million of the approximately 80 million unique TCR beta chains counted in a later analysis were shared. Measured with immunoSEQ multiplex PCR; TCRdb has only the in-frame clones, and not every one. D and trimming were read from the DNA, whereas the V and J calls and clone size are those reported in that table. The sample yields fewer than 150,000 clones, about three quarters seen once.

The material sequenced was PBMCs. The TCR comes from a woman in her thirties or forties in good health and CMV-seropositive. The V and J genes are TRBV4-2 and TRBJ1-2; 8 bases are shared with TRBD1. Here the CDR3 reads CASSQDGGGQVILYGYTF. The CDR3 DNA reads as TGTGCCAGCAGCCAAGATGGGGGGGGACAGGTCATCTTATATGGCTACACCTTC.